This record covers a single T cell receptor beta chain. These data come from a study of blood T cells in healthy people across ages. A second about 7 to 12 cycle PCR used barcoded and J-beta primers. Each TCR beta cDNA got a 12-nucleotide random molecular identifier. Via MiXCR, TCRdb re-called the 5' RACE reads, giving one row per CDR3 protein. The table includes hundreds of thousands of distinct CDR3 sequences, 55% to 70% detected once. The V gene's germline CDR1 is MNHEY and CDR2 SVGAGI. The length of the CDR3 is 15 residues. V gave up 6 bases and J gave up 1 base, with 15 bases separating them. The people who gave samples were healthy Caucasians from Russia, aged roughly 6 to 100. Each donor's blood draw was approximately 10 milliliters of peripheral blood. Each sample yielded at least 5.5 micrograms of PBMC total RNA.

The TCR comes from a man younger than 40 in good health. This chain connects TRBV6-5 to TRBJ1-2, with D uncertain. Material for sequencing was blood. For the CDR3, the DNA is TGTGCCAGCAGACCTCGGCGGTTGCTTAACTATGGCTACACCTTC. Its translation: CASRPRRLLNYGYTF.